The TCR delta chain described here comes from a study of Vδ1+ human thymocytes. Study-wide findings and caveats: In the thymus, TRG and TRD repertoires looked highly polyclonal with Gaussian CDR3 lengths.

The germline V gene has CDR1 TSWWSYY and CDR2 QGS. The V end was cut by 0 bases, the J end by 5 bases, with 19 bases between. CDR3 length: 17 residues. On this clone itself: Its antigen is unknown.

Thymocytes were sorted as CD3+ TCRVdelta1+ TCRVdelta2- after alphabeta T cell depletion. The template was reverse-transcribed extracted RNA. CDR3 amplicons came from multiplex PCR with pooled V-gene forward and constant-region reverse primers. TCRdb re-analyzed the multiplex PCR reads via CATT. The profile shows about 75,000 delta-chain clones, 30% to 40% of them singletons. This chain joins TRDV1 and TRDJ1; D unclear. The sequencing input was Vdelta1+ gamma-delta thymocytes from the thymus. Subset defined: FACS-sorted CD3+ TCRalphabeta- TCRVdelta1+ TCRVdelta2- thymocytes. This TCR derives from a boy younger than two who had congenital heart surgery. CDR3 sequence reads: CALGELRERSGWDKLIF. The CDR3 DNA is TGTGCTCTTGGGGAACTCCGCGAAAGGTCAGGGTGGGATAAACTCATCTTT.